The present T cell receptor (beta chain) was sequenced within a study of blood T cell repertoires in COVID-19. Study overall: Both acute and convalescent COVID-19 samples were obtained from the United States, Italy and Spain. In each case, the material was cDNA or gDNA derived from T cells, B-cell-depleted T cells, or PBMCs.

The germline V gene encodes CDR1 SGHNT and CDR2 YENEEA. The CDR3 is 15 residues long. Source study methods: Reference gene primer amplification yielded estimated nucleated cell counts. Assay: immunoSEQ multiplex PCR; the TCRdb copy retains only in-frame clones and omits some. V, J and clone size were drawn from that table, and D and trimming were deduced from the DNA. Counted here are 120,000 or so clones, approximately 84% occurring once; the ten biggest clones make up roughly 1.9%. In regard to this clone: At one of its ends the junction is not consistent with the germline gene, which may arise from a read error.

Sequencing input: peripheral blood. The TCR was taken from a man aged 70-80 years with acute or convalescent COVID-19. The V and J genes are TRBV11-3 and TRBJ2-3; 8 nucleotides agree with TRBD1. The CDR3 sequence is CAGSFRTGSRDTQYF. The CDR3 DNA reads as TGTGCCGGCAGCTTTAGGACAGGGTCCCGTGATACGCAGTATTTT.